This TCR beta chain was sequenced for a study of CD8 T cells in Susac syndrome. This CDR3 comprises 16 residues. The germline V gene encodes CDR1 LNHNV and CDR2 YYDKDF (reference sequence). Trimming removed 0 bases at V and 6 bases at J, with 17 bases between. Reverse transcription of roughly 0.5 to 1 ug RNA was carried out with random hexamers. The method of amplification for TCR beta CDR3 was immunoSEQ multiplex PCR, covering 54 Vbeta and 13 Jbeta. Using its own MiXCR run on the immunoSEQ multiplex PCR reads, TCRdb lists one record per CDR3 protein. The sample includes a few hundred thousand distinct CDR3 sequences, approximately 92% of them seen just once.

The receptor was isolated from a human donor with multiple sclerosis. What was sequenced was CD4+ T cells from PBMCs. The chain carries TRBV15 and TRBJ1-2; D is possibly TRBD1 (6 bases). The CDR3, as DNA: TGTGCCACCAGCAGAGATTGGGGGGGCAGAAGAGATGGCTACACCTTC. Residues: CATSRDWGGRRDGYTF. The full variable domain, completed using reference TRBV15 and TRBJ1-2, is DAMVIQNPRYQVTQFGKPVTLSCSQTLNHNVMYWYQQKSSQAPKLLFHYYDKDFNNEADTPDNFQSRRPNTSFCFLDIRSPGLGDTAMYLCATSRDWGGRRDGYTFGSGTRLTVV.